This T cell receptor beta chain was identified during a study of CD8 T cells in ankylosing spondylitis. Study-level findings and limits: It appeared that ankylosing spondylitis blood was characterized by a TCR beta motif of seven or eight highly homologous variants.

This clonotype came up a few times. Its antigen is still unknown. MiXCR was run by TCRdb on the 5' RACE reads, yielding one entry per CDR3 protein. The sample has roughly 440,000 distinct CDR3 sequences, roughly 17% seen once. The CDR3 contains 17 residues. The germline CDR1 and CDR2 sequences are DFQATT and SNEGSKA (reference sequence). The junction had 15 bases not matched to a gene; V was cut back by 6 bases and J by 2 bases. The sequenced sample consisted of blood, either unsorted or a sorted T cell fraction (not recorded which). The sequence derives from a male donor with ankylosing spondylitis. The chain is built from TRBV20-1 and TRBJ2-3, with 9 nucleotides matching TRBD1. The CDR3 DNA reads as TGCAGTGCCGTAAATCCCCGGACAGGGGAGTCCACAGATACGCAGTATTTT. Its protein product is CSAVNPRTGESTDTQYF.